A selection of T cell receptor beta chains follows, all from one sample in a study of blood T cells in healthy people across ages. TCRdb analysed the 5' RACE reads with MiXCR anew, one entry per CDR3 protein. Of about a million distinct CDR3 sequences listed, roughly 47% are singletons. Sequences were obtained from blood. Every receptor here comes from a woman aged 60 to 75 in good health. Each CDR3 is given with its conserved first and last residue. Each record gives: V gene, clone size, J gene, D gene, CDR3 protein, CDR3 DNA. D genes are given only for firm matches. Expanded clones get a size class; other rows say once, few or many, or leave the size out.

V gene: TRBV7-2
clone size: few
J gene: TRBJ2-2
D gene: NA
CDR3 protein: CASSLDRGIVTGELFF
CDR3 DNA: TGTGCCAGCAGCTTGGACCGCGGGATCGTGACCGGGGAGCTGTTTTTT

V gene: TRBV29-1
clone size: NA
J gene: TRBJ2-7
D gene: NA
CDR3 protein: CSVVWGADNEQYF
CDR3 DNA: TGCAGCGTTGTCTGGGGGGCGGACAATGAGCAGTACTTC

V gene: TRBV12-3/TRBV12-4
clone size: NA
J gene: TRBJ2-3
D gene: TRBD2
CDR3 protein: CASSPTRLAITDTQYF
CDR3 DNA: TGTGCCAGCAGTCCGACCCGACTAGCGATCACAGATACGCAGTATTTT

V gene: TRBV3-1
clone size: NA
J gene: TRBJ2-5
D gene: NA
CDR3 protein: CASSQIAGSGEETQYF
CDR3 DNA: TGTGCCAGCAGCCAAATTGCCGGGAGTGGAGAGGAGACCCAGTACTTC

V gene: TRBV5-1
clone size: NA
J gene: TRBJ2-3
D gene: NA
CDR3 protein: CASSTLVEDTQYF
CDR3 DNA: TGCGCCAGCAGCACCTTAGTTGAGGATACGCAGTATTTT

V gene: TRBV27
clone size: NA
J gene: TRBJ2-7
D gene: NA
CDR3 protein: CASSLLQGLYEQYF
CDR3 DNA: TGTGCCAGCAGTTTATTACAGGGTCTCTACGAGCAGTACTTC

V gene: TRBV5-1
clone size: NA
J gene: TRBJ1-2
D gene: TRBD1
CDR3 protein: CASSRGQSNYGYTF
CDR3 DNA: TGCGCCAGCAGCCGGGGACAGTCGAACTATGGCTACACCTTC

V gene: TRBV28
clone size: NA
J gene: TRBJ2-5
D gene: NA
CDR3 protein: CASGGGYSRETQYF
CDR3 DNA: TGTGCCAGCGGCGGAGGGTACTCAAGGGAGACCCAGTACTTC

V gene: TRBV28
clone size: NA
J gene: TRBJ2-7
D gene: TRBD2
CDR3 protein: CASSYVLAGEGTYEQYF
CDR3 DNA: TGTGCCAGCAGTTATGTACTAGCGGGAGAGGGCACCTACGAGCAGTACTTC

V gene: TRBV4-3
clone size: few
J gene: TRBJ2-5
D gene: NA
CDR3 protein: CASSQDGDRGETQYF
CDR3 DNA: TGCGCCAGCAGCCAAGATGGGGACCGCGGAGAGACCCAGTACTTC

V gene: TRBV9
clone size: NA
J gene: TRBJ2-7
D gene: TRBD2
CDR3 protein: CASSPLGLPYYGQYF
CDR3 DNA: TGTGCCAGCTCCCCCTTGGGACTACCCTATTACGGGCAGTACTTC

V gene: TRBV3-1
clone size: few
J gene: TRBJ1-1
D gene: NA
CDR3 protein: CASSHEGLETFF
CDR3 DNA: TGTGCCAGCAGCCACGAGGGTTTAGAAACTTTCTTT

V gene: TRBV7-8
clone size: NA
J gene: TRBJ2-7
D gene: NA
CDR3 protein: CASSLVAPGYEQYF
CDR3 DNA: TGTGCCAGCAGCTTAGTTGCCCCTGGGTACGAGCAGTACTTC

V gene: TRBV5-8
clone size: NA
J gene: TRBJ2-5
D gene: NA
CDR3 protein: CASSLEGAQYF
CDR3 DNA: TGTGCCAGCAGCTTGGAGGGCGCCCAGTACTTC

V gene: TRBV25-1
clone size: few
J gene: TRBJ2-7
D gene: TRBD1
CDR3 protein: CASSGWTGFEQYF
CDR3 DNA: TGTGCCAGCAGTGGATGGACAGGCTTCGAGCAGTACTTC

V gene: TRBV7-2
clone size: NA
J gene: TRBJ2-3
D gene: TRBD2
CDR3 protein: CAGSLRGLAARVTDTQYF
CDR3 DNA: TGTGCCGGCAGCTTGCGGGGACTAGCGGCTCGAGTCACAGATACGCAGTATTTT

V gene: TRBV7-9
clone size: few
J gene: TRBJ2-7
D gene: TRBD1
CDR3 protein: CASSLDREDEQYF
CDR3 DNA: TGTGCCAGCAGCCTCGACAGGGAAGACGAGCAGTACTTC

V gene: TRBV7-2
clone size: many
J gene: TRBJ2-7
D gene: TRBD2
CDR3 protein: CASSSGLAGYEQYF
CDR3 DNA: TGTGCCAGCAGTTCCGGACTAGCTGGTTACGAGCAGTACTTC

V gene: TRBV20-1
clone size: once
J gene: TRBJ1-1
D gene: NA
CDR3 protein: CSASTPENTEAFF
CDR3 DNA: TGCAGTGCTAGCACCCCTGAGAACACTGAAGCTTTCTTT

V gene: TRBV3-1
clone size: NA
J gene: TRBJ2-7
D gene: TRBD2
CDR3 protein: CASETSGVSYEQYF
CDR3 DNA: TGTGCCAGCGAGACTAGCGGGGTGTCCTACGAGCAGTACTTC

V gene: TRBV24-1
clone size: NA
J gene: TRBJ2-3
D gene: TRBD2
CDR3 protein: CATSPTSGRADTQYF
CDR3 DNA: TGTGCCACCAGTCCTACTAGCGGGAGGGCGGATACGCAGTATTTT

V gene: TRBV6-6
clone size: few
J gene: TRBJ2-3
D gene: TRBD2
CDR3 protein: CASTLTSGSSTDTQYF
CDR3 DNA: TGTGCCAGCACCCTAACTAGCGGTTCTAGCACAGATACGCAGTATTTT

V gene: TRBV7-8
clone size: few
J gene: TRBJ1-4
D gene: NA
CDR3 protein: CASSNLRRSTNEKLFF
CDR3 DNA: TGTGCCAGCAGCAATCTGCGGCGGAGCACTAATGAAAAACTGTTTTTT

V gene: TRBV12-3/TRBV12-4
clone size: NA
J gene: TRBJ2-4
D gene: TRBD2
CDR3 protein: CTSSLGGLAVQNIQYF
CDR3 DNA: TGTACCAGCAGTTTAGGGGGACTAGCGGTCCAAAACATTCAGTACTTC

V gene: TRBV6-2/TRBV6-3
clone size: NA
J gene: TRBJ2-7
D gene: NA
CDR3 protein: CASSYDRGQYF
CDR3 DNA: TGTGCCAGCAGTTACGACCGCGGGCAGTACTTC

V gene: TRBV29-1
clone size: NA
J gene: TRBJ2-1
D gene: TRBD2
CDR3 protein: CSVRGGLAAYNEQFF
CDR3 DNA: TGCAGCGTTAGGGGGGGACTAGCGGCCTACAATGAGCAGTTCTTC

V gene: TRBV3-1
clone size: few
J gene: TRBJ2-7
D gene: NA
CDR3 protein: CASSQDGSGAHEQYF
CDR3 DNA: TGTGCCAGCAGCCAAGATGGTTCCGGGGCCCACGAGCAGTACTTC

V gene: TRBV7-3
clone size: NA
J gene: TRBJ2-7
D gene: NA
CDR3 protein: CASRDVQGEQYF
CDR3 DNA: TGTGCCAGCAGGGATGTACAGGGCGAGCAGTACTTC

V gene: TRBV14
clone size: NA
J gene: TRBJ2-7
D gene: TRBD1
CDR3 protein: CASSHLGTGTSEQYF
CDR3 DNA: TGTGCCAGCAGCCACCTTGGGACAGGGACCTCCGAGCAGTACTTC

V gene: TRBV10-2
clone size: NA
J gene: TRBJ1-5
D gene: TRBD1
CDR3 protein: CASTPGTGGNWQPQHF
CDR3 DNA: TGCGCCAGCACCCCAGGGACAGGGGGCAACTGGCAGCCCCAGCATTTT

V gene: TRBV2
clone size: few
J gene: TRBJ1-6
D gene: NA
CDR3 protein: CASSESRGIAPAPLHF
CDR3 DNA: TGTGCCAGCAGTGAATCGCGGGGGATAGCGCCGGCACCCCTCCACTTT

V gene: TRBV11-2
clone size: NA
J gene: TRBJ2-7
D gene: TRBD2
CDR3 protein: CASSPRLAGANSSYEQYF
CDR3 DNA: TGTGCCAGCAGCCCCAGACTAGCGGGAGCGAATTCTTCCTACGAGCAGTACTTC

V gene: TRBV12-3/TRBV12-4
clone size: NA
J gene: TRBJ2-7
D gene: TRBD2
CDR3 protein: CASSRGLAGVLSYEQYF
CDR3 DNA: TGTGCCAGCAGTCGAGGACTAGCGGGAGTGTTGTCCTACGAGCAGTACTTC

V gene: TRBV27
clone size: NA
J gene: TRBJ2-7
D gene: NA
CDR3 protein: CASSSSRDGFYEQYF
CDR3 DNA: TGTGCCAGCAGTTCCTCCCGGGACGGCTTCTACGAGCAGTACTTC

V gene: TRBV4-3
clone size: few
J gene: TRBJ2-1
D gene: NA
CDR3 protein: CASSQVRRGSYNEQFF
CDR3 DNA: TGCGCCAGCAGCCAAGTACGTCGCGGATCCTACAATGAGCAGTTCTTC

V gene: TRBV27
clone size: few
J gene: TRBJ2-6
D gene: NA
CDR3 protein: CASSSKTADSGANVLTF
CDR3 DNA: TGTGCCAGCAGTTCTAAGACGGCCGACTCTGGGGCCAACGTCCTGACTTTC

V gene: TRBV4-1
clone size: once
J gene: TRBJ2-3
D gene: NA
CDR3 protein: CASSQAIGDTQYF
CDR3 DNA: TGCGCCAGCAGCCAGGCCATTGGGGATACGCAGTATTTT

V gene: TRBV12-3/TRBV12-4
clone size: NA
J gene: TRBJ2-2
D gene: NA
CDR3 protein: CASSRLSTGELFF
CDR3 DNA: TGTGCCAGCAGTCGACTCAGCACCGGGGAGCTGTTTTTT

V gene: TRBV28
clone size: NA
J gene: TRBJ1-1
D gene: NA
CDR3 protein: CASSLIWGRDTEAFF
CDR3 DNA: TGTGCCAGCAGTTTGATATGGGGACGGGACACTGAAGCTTTCTTT

V gene: TRBV9
clone size: NA
J gene: TRBJ1-1
D gene: NA
CDR3 protein: CASTVGGEVTEAFF
CDR3 DNA: TGTGCCAGCACCGTGGGGGGAGAGGTGACTGAAGCTTTCTTT

V gene: TRBV6-5
clone size: NA
J gene: TRBJ2-6
D gene: NA
CDR3 protein: CASSYSERALGANVLTF
CDR3 DNA: TGTGCCAGCAGTTACTCCGAGCGGGCCCTTGGTGCCAACGTCCTGACTTTC

V gene: TRBV21-1
clone size: NA
J gene: TRBJ2-7
D gene: NA
CDR3 protein: CASSRMGTGAHEQYF
CDR3 DNA: TGTGCCAGCAGCAGAATGGGGACAGGGGCCCACGAGCAGTACTTC

V gene: TRBV7-2
clone size: NA
J gene: TRBJ2-5
D gene: TRBD1
CDR3 protein: CASSTGGLRVEQYF
CDR3 DNA: TGTGCCAGCAGCACAGGGGGTTTGAGAGTGGAGCAGTACTTC

V gene: TRBV28
clone size: few
J gene: TRBJ2-1
D gene: NA
CDR3 protein: CASSPRGPQQFF
CDR3 DNA: TGTGCCAGCAGTCCGAGGGGCCCCCAGCAGTTCTTC